Following are 26 T cell receptor beta chains from one sample sequenced in a study of blood T cell repertoires in COVID-19. Here immunoSEQ multiplex PCR was the method, and the copy in TCRdb shows in-frame clones only, minus some. The table has under 300,000 clones, roughly 83% seen once. Sequencing was carried out using peripheral blood. Source of these receptors: a man in his sixties who had recovered from COVID-19.

This CDR3 is CASSLGDNAPYNEQFF. Written as DNA, the CDR3 is TGCGCCAGCAGCTTGGGGGACAACGCCCCATACAATGAGCAGTTCTTC. V usage is TRBV5-1 and J usage is TRBJ2-1; D is possibly TRBD1 (6 bases). Germline values: CDR1 SGHRS, CDR2 YFSETQ. CDR3 length: 16 residues. V lost 0 bases and J 4 bases, leaving 14 bases between the germline ends.

The chain has TRBV11-2 and TRBJ1-6; D unclear. V was pared by 5 bases and J by 15 bases, with 11 bases between. The CDR3 totals 11 residues. Germline V gives CDR1 SGHAT, CDR2 FQNNGV. The CDR3: CASSLGQVLHF. In nucleotides, the CDR3 is TGTGCCAGCAGCCTAGGGCAGGTCCTCCACTTT.

This chain links TRBV19 with TRBJ2-2; tentatively, D is TRBD2 (6 bases). Germline assignment: CDR1 LNHDA and CDR2 SQIVND (reference sequence). The CDR3 is 14 amino acids. Trimming took off 5 bases at V and 6 bases at J, with 13 bases between the two ends. Here the CDR3 reads CASSRGGIPGELFF. The CDR3 DNA reads TGTGCCAGTAGTCGAGGAGGGATACCCGGGGAGCTGTTTTTT.

The chain's CDR3 is CASSSTGGRGYGYTF. The CDR3 DNA follows: TGTGCCAGCAGCTCGACAGGGGGTCGGGGCTATGGCTACACCTTC. The V gene is TRBV7-9, the J gene TRBJ1-2, with TRBD1 matching 9 bases. With 4 bases clipped from V and 4 bases from J, the junction kept 7 bases outside the gene matches. The V gene's germline CDR1 is SEHNR and CDR2 FQNEAQ (reference sequence). The CDR3 runs 15 residues. Filled out from reference TRBV7-9 and TRBJ1-2, the complete variable domain reads DTGVSQNPRHKITKRGQNVTFRCDPISEHNRLYWYRQTLGQGPEFLTYFQNEAQLEKSRLLSDRFSAERPKGSFSTLEIQRTEQGDSAMYLCASSSTGGRGYGYTFGSGTRLTVV.

The rearrangement links TRBV5-1 to TRBJ1-1; a weak D match, TRBD1 (5 bases). Germline V gene sequence: CDR1 SGHRS, CDR2 YFSETQ. The CDR3 loop spans 15 amino acids. The V end was cut by 0 bases, the J end by 1 base, with 10 bases between. The CDR3 nucleotides read TGCGCCAGCAGCTTGGCCCACAGGAGGAACACTGAAGCTTTCTTT. This translates into CASSLAHRRNTEAFF.

This clone was detected only a few times. This rearrangement joins TRBV6-5 to TRBJ1-5, with D possibly TRBD1 on 6 matching bases. CDR1 MNHEY and CDR2 SVGAGI come from the germline V gene. V lost 5 bases to trimming and J lost 0 bases, with 8 bases between them. The CDR3 has 14 residues. The CDR3 loop is CASSQGNSNQPQHF. Here the CDR3 DNA reads TGTGCCAGCAGTCAGGGGAATAGCAATCAGCCCCAGCATTTT.

This chain joins TRBV3-1 (or the pseudogene TRBV3-2) and TRBJ1-2; the D is unclear. This CDR3 region has 12 residues. Germline loops: CDR1 LGHDT, CDR2 YNNKEL (reference sequence). V was shortened by 3 bases and J by 6 bases, with 8 bases between the two germline ends. CDR3 in amino acids: CASSQGQDGYTF. The CDR3 DNA follows: TGTGCCAGCAGCCAGGGCCAGGATGGCTACACCTTC.

A word on this clone: This sample also contains other DNA sequences that code for the same CDR3. J is TRBJ1-5 and V is TRBV18; TRBD1 agrees at 9 bases. Per the germline V gene, CDR1 is KGHSH and CDR2 is LQKENI. CDR3 length: 14 residues. The junction had 2 bases not matched to a gene; V was cut back by 4 bases and J by 4 bases. CDR3 nucleotide sequence: TGTGCCAGCTCACTCGGACAGGGGAATCAGCCCCAGCATTTT. Protein sequence: CASSLGQGNQPQHF. Complete variable domain (other parts from reference TRBV18 and TRBJ1-5): NAGVMQNPRHLVRRRGQEARLRCSPMKGHSHVYWYRQLPEEGLKFMVYLQKENIIDESGMPKERFSAEFPKEGPSILRIQQVVRGDSAAYFCASSLGQGNQPQHFGDGTRLSIL.

The rearrangement joins TRBV10-3 to TRBJ2-2, with 14 bases aligning to TRBD2. Germline CDR1 ENHRY, CDR2 SYGVKD. The CDR3 loop spans 19 amino acids. The ends lost 6 bases at V and 4 bases at J; junction bases unmatched: 13. The DNA for the CDR3 is TGTGCCATCAGACCCGAGCCGGGACTAGCGGGAGTCGGCACCGGGGAGCTGTTTTTT. The encoded protein is CAIRPEPGLAGVGTGELFF.

J is TRBJ2-7 and V is TRBV5-1; 11 nucleotides agree with TRBD2. With 0 bases clipped from V and 4 bases from J, the junction kept 3 bases outside the gene matches. Germline CDR1 reads SGHRS; CDR2 reads YFSETQ. The CDR3 contains 15 residues. CDR3 nucleotide sequence: TGCGCCAGCAGCTTGGTGCTAGCGGGAGGATACGAGCAGTACTTC. As protein: CASSLVLAGGYEQYF.

This clone has just a few counts. The chain combines TRBV28 with TRBJ1-2; TRBD1 aligns across 7 bases. The CDR3 contains 16 residues. Germline CDR1 reads MDHEN; CDR2 reads SYDVKM. V shed 4 bases, J shed 2 bases, and the junction held 10 bases outside the gene matches. The DNA of the CDR3 is TGTGCCAGCAGTTCCTCAAACCGACAGGGAAACTATGGCTACACCTTC. Its translation is CASSSSNRQGNYGYTF.

The rearrangement uses TRBV18 and TRBJ2-7, with 7 bases lining up with TRBD2. Unmatched junction bases numbered 12, after V lost 6 bases and J lost 4 bases. This CDR3 spans 15 amino acids. Germline V gene sequence: CDR1 KGHSH, CDR2 LQKENI. The CDR3, as DNA: TGTGCCAGCTCCCCCTCCCTGGGGGGAGGGTACGAGCAGTACTTC. Encoded protein: CASSPSLGGGYEQYF. Full variable domain (remainder filled in from reference TRBV18 and TRBJ2-7): NAGVMQNPRHLVRRRGQEARLRCSPMKGHSHVYWYRQLPEEGLKFMVYLQKENIIDESGMPKERFSAEFPKEGPSILRIQQVVRGDSAAYFCASSPSLGGGYEQYFGPGTRLTVT.

This clone was picked up one time. The chain has TRBV5-1 and TRBJ1-1; D is unclear. V shed 0 bases and J shed 2 bases, with 11 bases lying between them. Germline V gives CDR1 SGHRS, CDR2 YFSETQ. The CDR3 loop spans 15 amino acids. CDR3 in DNA: TGCGCCAGCAGCTTGGTGTCAGGCCGAAACACTGAAGCTTTCTTT. Its protein is CASSLVSGRNTEAFF.

This clone was counted only a few times. The V gene is TRBV30, the J gene TRBJ2-7; no reliable D call. Trimming stripped 3 bases from V and 0 bases from J, with 12 bases between. The CDR3 is 14 amino acids. From germline, CDR1 is GTSNPN and CDR2 SVGIG (reference sequence). In DNA form, the CDR3 reads TGTGCCTGGAGACGTCCCCTGCGCTCCTACGAGCAGTACTTC. Amino acids: CAWRRPLRSYEQYF.

This chain joins TRBV5-1 and TRBJ1-2; D may be TRBD1 (5 bases). The V gene's germline CDR1 is SGHRS and CDR2 YFSETQ. Trimming took off 0 bases at V and 7 bases at J, with 7 bases between the two ends. CDR3 length equals 12 residues. The chain's CDR3 is CASSLVGGGYTF. DNA of the CDR3: TGCGCCAGCAGCTTGGTCGGGGGTGGCTACACCTTC.

The J gene is TRBJ2-2, the V gene TRBV7-6; possibly TRBD1 for D (6 bases). The length of the CDR3 is 16 residues. Trimming shortened V by 1 base and J by 4 bases, and 13 bases separated the two germline ends. Germline V gene sequence: CDR1 SGHVS, CDR2 FNYEAQ. This CDR3 is CASSLGPTGPTGELFF. CDR3 in DNA: TGTGCCAGCAGCTTAGGACCGACAGGACCCACCGGGGAGCTGTTTTTT.

This clone was recorded once. The chain combines TRBV11-2 with TRBJ2-7, with D perhaps TRBD1 (6 bases). The CDR3 runs to 15 residues. Germline values: CDR1 SGHAT, CDR2 FQNNGV. Trimming took off 0 bases at V and 6 bases at J, with 15 bases between the two ends. The CDR3 DNA reads as TGTGCCAGCAGCTTAGAATTTGGCAGGGGATCCGAGCAGTACTTC. As protein: CASSLEFGRGSEQYF.

The rearrangement joins TRBV5-1 to TRBJ2-1; 11 positions match TRBD2. The CDR3 covers 15 residues. Germline V gene data show CDR1 as SGHRS and CDR2 as YFSETQ. The ends lost 4 bases at V and 0 bases at J; junction bases unmatched: 0. CDR3 DNA sequence: TGCGCCAGCAGCACTAGCGGGGGCTCCTACAATGAGCAGTTCTTC. Translated: CASSTSGGSYNEQFF. Complete variable domain (other parts from reference TRBV5-1 and TRBJ2-1): KAGVTQTPRYLIKTRGQQVTLSCSPISGHRSVSWYQQTPGQGLQFLFEYFSETQRNKGNFPGRFSGRQFSNSRSEMNVSTLELGDSALYLCASSTSGGSYNEQFFGPGTRLTVL.

The chain recombines TRBV19 with TRBJ2-7; weak D call: TRBD2 (6 bases). V was trimmed by 6 bases and J by 2 bases, leaving 26 bases between them. CDR1 LNHDA and CDR2 SQIVND come from the germline V gene (reference sequence). The CDR3 is made up of 18 amino acids. The CDR3 spells CASSPGGDYRPAAYEQYF. The CDR3 DNA sequence: TGTGCCAGTAGCCCGGGCGGGGATTATAGACCCGCAGCCTACGAGCAGTACTTC. Drawing the rest from reference TRBV19 and TRBJ2-7, the complete variable domain is DGGITQSPKYLFRKEGQNVTLSCEQNLNHDAMYWYRQDPGQGLRLIYYSQIVNDFQKGDIAEGYSVSREKKESFPLTVTSAQKNPTAFYLCASSPGGDYRPAAYEQYFGPGTRLTVT.

The chain is built from TRBV4-1 and TRBJ2-1, with D perhaps matching TRBD2 (6 bases). The CDR3 loop spans 16 amino acids. Trimming stripped 2 bases from V and 6 bases from J, with 17 bases between. Germline V CDR1 and CDR2: MGHRA, YSYEKL. The CDR3 nucleotides are TGCGCCAGCAGCCAACCCAGCAGTAGCGGTCGCAATGAGCAGTTCTTC. This translates into CASSQPSSSGRNEQFF.

A single count supports this clone. The genes are TRBV29-1 and TRBJ1-1; D may be TRBD1 (6 bases). Germline assignment: CDR1 SQVTM and CDR2 ANQGSEA. Trimming stripped 5 bases from V and 0 bases from J, with 13 bases between. The CDR3 extends over 14 amino acids. The CDR3 region has the DNA TGCAGCGTTTACAGACAGGACATGAACACTGAAGCTTTCTTT. Its translation: CSVYRQDMNTEAFF.

The V call is TRBV6-1, the J call TRBJ1-1; perhaps TRBD1 as D (5 bases). V lost 0 bases and J 1 base, leaving 9 bases between the germline ends. Germline CDR1 and CDR2: MNHNS and SASEGT. The CDR3 spans 15 residues. CDR3 loop: CASSEASTGNTEAFF. Here the CDR3 DNA reads TGTGCCAGCAGTGAAGCTTCTACAGGGAACACTGAAGCTTTCTTT.

The chain combines TRBV10-1 with TRBJ2-5; the D is unclear. Germline values: CDR1 WNHNN, CDR2 SYGVQD (reference sequence). The CDR3 spans 13 residues. Trimming pared 5 bases from V and 2 bases from J, leaving 9 bases between. DNA for the CDR3: TGCGCCAGCAGTAAACAGATACAAGAGACCCAGTACTTC. Translation: CASSKQIQETQYF.

The V gene is TRBV13, the J gene TRBJ2-3, with D perhaps matching TRBD2 (5 bases). The CDR3 is 13 amino acids. Per germline, CDR1 PRHDT and CDR2 FYEKMQ (reference sequence). V dropped 3 bases and J dropped 1 base, with 5 bases sitting between them. The CDR3 here is CASSFGGTDTQYF. In DNA form, the CDR3 reads TGTGCCAGCAGCTTCGGGGGCACAGATACGCAGTATTTT.

V and J are TRBV6-1 and TRBJ1-5; D is undetermined. The length of the CDR3 is 16 residues. The germline V and J ends were trimmed by 2 bases and 0 bases, with 11 bases remaining between them. Looked up from germline, CDR1 is MNHNS and CDR2 is SASEGT. The CDR3 DNA reads as TGTGCCAGCAGTGAACCTCGGGGTTATAGCAATCAGCCCCAGCATTTT. Translation: CASSEPRGYSNQPQHF.

The chain recombines TRBV18 with TRBJ1-2; D might be TRBD1 (6 bases). The length of the CDR3 is 15 residues. CDR1 is KGHSH, CDR2 LQKENI, per germline. V was pared by 2 bases and J by 2 bases, with 12 bases between. This chain's CDR3 is CASSPGLDSNYGYTF. In DNA, the CDR3 is TGTGCCAGCTCACCAGGTCTGGACAGCAACTATGGCTACACCTTC.